Listed below are T cell receptor beta chains from one sample, sequenced in a study of cytomegalovirus exposure and HLA in healthy donors. Generated by immunoSEQ multiplex PCR, the TCRdb table keeps only in-frame clones and is missing some. The sample yields approximately 190,000 clones, over 70% seen once. The sample consisted of PBMCs. The receptors come from a man between 35 and 55 years old in good health and CMV-seropositive. The conserved cysteine and the conserved F or W are not part of the CDR3 here. D genes are given only for firm matches.

TRBV29-1	TRBJ2-7	10	TRBD2	SVDGGTYEQY
TRBV5-1	TRBJ2-2	13	TRBD1	ASSPETGGPGELF
TRBV9	TRBJ2-2	12	TRBD1	ASSARQGTGELF
TRBV5-1	TRBJ2-1	15	-	ASSYLGRADSYNEQF
TRBV4-2	TRBJ2-3	14	TRBD2	ASSRRVEAGVDTQY
TRBV7-3	TRBJ2-3	12	-	ASSQGGVRDTQY
TRBV18	TRBJ2-5	14	TRBD2	ASSPLAGALQETQY
TRBV7-9	TRBJ2-2	15	TRBD2	ASSLFGSGRGTGELF
TRBV2	TRBJ1-5	12	-	ASSRDTSNQPQH
TRBV27	TRBJ2-1	11	-	ASSLTSPNEQF
TRBV7-2	TRBJ2-7	11	TRBD2	ASSLRGGYEQY
TRBV10-3	TRBJ2-1	12	-	AISGTAVGNEQF
TRBV6-6	TRBJ2-1	10	-	ASSYGRGEQF
TRBV25-1	TRBJ1-1	9	-	ASSDRAEAF
TRBV6-5	TRBJ2-1	12	TRBD1	ASSKSGTGNEQF
TRBV5-1	TRBJ2-1	14	-	ASSSLQVGAHNEQF
TRBV6-6	TRBJ2-3	14	-	ASSSPFRSGPDTQY
TRBV7-8	TRBJ2-5	12	-	ASSSDSTYETQY
TRBV27	TRBJ1-1	12	-	ASSLRHANTEAF
TRBV28	TRBJ2-3	15	TRBD2	ASSLVGLGLGRPTQY
TRBV5-1	TRBJ2-7	13	-	ASSLGGTLSYEQY
TRBV7-7	TRBJ1-3	13	TRBD1	ASSLTGGSGNTIY
TRBV29-1	TRBJ2-1	11	-	SVDGQISNEQF
TRBV7-9	TRBJ1-2	12	TRBD1	ASSLGDSTYGYT
TRBV15	TRBJ2-2	13	TRBD1	ATSRDRGDGGELF
TRBV11-1	TRBJ2-7	11	TRBD1	ASSQDRRNEQY
TRBV5-1	TRBJ2-6	15	TRBD2	ASRLAGVLSGANVLT
TRBV14	TRBJ2-7	16	TRBD2	ASRDGDGRGRYSYEQY
TRBV5-6	TRBJ2-5	14	TRBD1	ASSSLTGGPIETQY
TRBV9	TRBJ1-2	9	-	ASREGGGYT
TRBV27	TRBJ1-5	16	-	ASSSLITGSTSNQPQH
TRBV5-1	TRBJ2-7	12	TRBD1	ASSLDRVFHEQY
TRBV27	TRBJ2-1	12	TRBD1	ASSSGQDYNEQF
TRBV10-2	TRBJ2-1	9	-	ASLILNEQF
TRBV4-3	TRBJ1-2	11	-	ASSQEEGRGYT
TRBV19	TRBJ1-4	13	TRBD1	ASSRDRAANEKLF
TRBV7-9	TRBJ1-3	12	-	ASSLGAAGNAIY
TRBV7-2	TRBJ1-1	12	-	ASTARRENIEAF
TRBV2	TRBJ2-2	13	-	ASIIAGQGTGELF
TRBV6-5	TRBJ2-2	14	-	ASSYGQGGNTGELF
TRBV5-4	TRBJ2-1	13	TRBD1	ASSSNRGPYNEQF
TRBV6-1	TRBJ2-3	10	-	ASSQDTDTQY
TRBV5-6	TRBJ2-7	14	-	ASSPSTRRALYEQY
TRBV5-1	TRBJ2-5	13	TRBD1	ASSTGTGGGETQY
TRBV29-1	TRBJ1-2	10	-	SVERQGTGYT
TRBV6-1	TRBJ2-1	10	TRBD2	ASTGGGNEQF
TRBV9	TRBJ2-7	11	TRBD2	ASSVAGGLEQY
TRBV5-1	TRBJ2-5	13	TRBD2	ASTVAGGPQETQY